These 10 T cell receptor beta chains share one sample of origin, sequenced in a study of cytomegalovirus exposure and HLA in healthy donors. The PCR used 60 Vbeta and 13 Jbeta primers. The data were produced by immunoSEQ multiplex PCR, yet TCRdb's version contains in-frame clones alone and is incomplete. The data contain roughly 6,900 clones, approximately 47% of them seen just once; the ten biggest clones take up about 5.8%. The specimen was PBMCs. The source of these receptors is a man younger than 40 in good health and CMV-seropositive.

This clone has more than one count but fewer than ten. The chain is built from TRBV6-5 and TRBJ2-2; the D is unclear. V lost 2 bases and J lost 7, with 5 bases in between. Germline V CDR1 and CDR2: MNHEY, SVGAGI. The CDR3 is 12 residues long. CDR3 in DNA: TGTGCCAGCAGTTACCTAAACGGGGAGCTGTTTTTT. This sequence encodes CASSYLNGELFF.

J is TRBJ2-7 and V is TRBV7-8, with TRBD2 identical over 8 bases. CDR3 size: 16 residues. Germline V lookup: CDR1 SGHVS, CDR2 FQNEAQ. With 4 bases clipped from V and 4 bases from J, the junction kept 12 bases outside the gene matches. This chain's CDR3 is CASSSTGSGGVYEQYF. CDR3 bases: TGTGCCAGCAGCTCCACCGGCAGCGGGGGCGTGTACGAGCAGTACTTC.

The V and J genes are TRBV5-1 and TRBJ1-2; 7 nucleotides align to TRBD1. This CDR3 has 13 residues. V dropped 6 bases and J dropped 4; count of bases not matched to a gene: 6. Germline CDR1 reads SGHRS; CDR2 reads YFSETQ. CDR3 protein: CASTTDRAYGYTF. CDR3 in DNA: TGCGCCAGCACCACTGACAGGGCCTATGGCTACACCTTC.

CDR3 nucleotide sequence: TGCAGCGTTGACATCCATTACGAGCAGTACTTC. Its translation is CSVDIHYEQYF. The chain joins TRBV29-1 to TRBJ2-7; unclear D gene. Germline values: CDR1 SQVTM, CDR2 ANQGSEA. The CDR3 contains 11 residues. Trimming took off 3 bases at V and 4 bases at J, with 7 bases between the two ends.

This clone has more than one count but fewer than ten. Other DNA sequences in this specimen translate into the identical CDR3. The CDR3 sequence is CASSQEGRGREKLFF. DNA for the CDR3: TGCGCCAGCAGCCAAGAAGGGAGGGGGAGGGAAAAACTGTTTTTT. The V call is TRBV4-3, the J call TRBJ1-4; tentatively, D is TRBD1 (6 bases). CDR1 and CDR2 (germline): LGHNA, YSLEER. V was pared by 0 bases and J by 8 bases, with 13 bases between. CDR3 length: 15 amino acids.

This chain connects TRBV5-4 to TRBJ1-1; 7 nucleotides align to TRBD1. Unmatched junction bases numbered 15, after V lost 0 bases and J lost 4 bases. The CDR3 runs to 18 residues. From germline, CDR1 is SGHNT and CDR2 YYREEE (reference sequence). The CDR3 here is CASSLEFGTSQGVTEAFF. CDR3 in DNA: TGTGCCAGCAGCTTGGAATTTGGGACCTCCCAGGGGGTCACTGAAGCTTTCTTT.

The count of this clone is one. The V call is TRBV4-1, the J call TRBJ2-1; 7 bases match TRBD2. The CDR3 loop spans 17 amino acids. V lost 2 bases to trimming and J lost 7 bases; unmatched junction nucleotides: 14. Germline CDR1 is MGHRA and CDR2 is YSYEKL. Here the CDR3 DNA reads TGCGCCAGCAGCCAATCCCCCCTGGCGGGAGTAACAAATGAGCAGTTCTTC. Its protein product is CASSQSPLAGVTNEQFF.

This rearrangement joins TRBV7-9 to TRBJ2-7; D might be TRBD2 (5 bases). This CDR3 is 13 amino acids long. The germline V and J ends were trimmed by 11 bases and 3 bases, with 17 bases remaining between them. Per the germline V gene, CDR1 is SEHNR and CDR2 is FQNEAQ (reference sequence). The CDR3 loop is CAGRLSTSYEQYF. CDR3 sequence (DNA): TGTGCCGGCCGGTTATCAACTAGCTACGAGCAGTACTTC.

The chain recombines TRBV9 with TRBJ1-4; perhaps TRBD1 as D (6 bases). Trimming removed 0 bases at V and 5 bases at J, with 8 bases between. CDR3 length: 14 amino acids. Germline CDR1 is SGDLS and CDR2 is YYNGEE. The CDR3, as DNA: TGTGCCAGCAGCGTAGGACAGGCCAATGAAAAACTGTTTTTT. Translated: CASSVGQANEKLFF.

This clone was detected only a few times. The chain carries TRBV25-1 and TRBJ1-1; maybe TRBD1 (5 bases). V shed 7 bases and J shed 1 base, with 16 bases lying between them. The CDR3 spans 15 residues. Germline loops: CDR1 MGHDK, CDR2 SYGVNS. The CDR3 sequence is CASTALGGKNTEAFF. Here the CDR3 DNA reads TGTGCCAGCACCGCTTTGGGGGGGAAGAACACTGAAGCTTTCTTT.